This entry is about one T cell receptor (beta chain). What it recognizes is unknown. These data are taken from a study of T cell responses to AZD1222 COVID-19 vaccine. Findings and limits, study-wide: Donors, mostly white British, included more females; clonal diversity was possibly underestimated.

TCRdb keeps only in-frame clones here, not all; method: immunoSEQ multiplex PCR. The table has approximately 140,000 clones, more than 85% seen once. The CDR3 length is 13 residues. The germline V gene has CDR1 MNHEY and CDR2 SVGAGI. V lost 6 bases to trimming and J lost 7 bases, with 13 bases between them. This sample comprised peripheral blood, obtained on day 0 of AZD1222 vaccination. The chain carries TRBV6-5 and TRBJ1-5; D gene uncertain. The receptor was isolated from an adult in good health. CDR3 loop: CASRKRREQPQHF. The CDR3 nucleotides are TGTGCCAGCAGAAAAAGGAGGGAACAGCCCCAGCATTTT.